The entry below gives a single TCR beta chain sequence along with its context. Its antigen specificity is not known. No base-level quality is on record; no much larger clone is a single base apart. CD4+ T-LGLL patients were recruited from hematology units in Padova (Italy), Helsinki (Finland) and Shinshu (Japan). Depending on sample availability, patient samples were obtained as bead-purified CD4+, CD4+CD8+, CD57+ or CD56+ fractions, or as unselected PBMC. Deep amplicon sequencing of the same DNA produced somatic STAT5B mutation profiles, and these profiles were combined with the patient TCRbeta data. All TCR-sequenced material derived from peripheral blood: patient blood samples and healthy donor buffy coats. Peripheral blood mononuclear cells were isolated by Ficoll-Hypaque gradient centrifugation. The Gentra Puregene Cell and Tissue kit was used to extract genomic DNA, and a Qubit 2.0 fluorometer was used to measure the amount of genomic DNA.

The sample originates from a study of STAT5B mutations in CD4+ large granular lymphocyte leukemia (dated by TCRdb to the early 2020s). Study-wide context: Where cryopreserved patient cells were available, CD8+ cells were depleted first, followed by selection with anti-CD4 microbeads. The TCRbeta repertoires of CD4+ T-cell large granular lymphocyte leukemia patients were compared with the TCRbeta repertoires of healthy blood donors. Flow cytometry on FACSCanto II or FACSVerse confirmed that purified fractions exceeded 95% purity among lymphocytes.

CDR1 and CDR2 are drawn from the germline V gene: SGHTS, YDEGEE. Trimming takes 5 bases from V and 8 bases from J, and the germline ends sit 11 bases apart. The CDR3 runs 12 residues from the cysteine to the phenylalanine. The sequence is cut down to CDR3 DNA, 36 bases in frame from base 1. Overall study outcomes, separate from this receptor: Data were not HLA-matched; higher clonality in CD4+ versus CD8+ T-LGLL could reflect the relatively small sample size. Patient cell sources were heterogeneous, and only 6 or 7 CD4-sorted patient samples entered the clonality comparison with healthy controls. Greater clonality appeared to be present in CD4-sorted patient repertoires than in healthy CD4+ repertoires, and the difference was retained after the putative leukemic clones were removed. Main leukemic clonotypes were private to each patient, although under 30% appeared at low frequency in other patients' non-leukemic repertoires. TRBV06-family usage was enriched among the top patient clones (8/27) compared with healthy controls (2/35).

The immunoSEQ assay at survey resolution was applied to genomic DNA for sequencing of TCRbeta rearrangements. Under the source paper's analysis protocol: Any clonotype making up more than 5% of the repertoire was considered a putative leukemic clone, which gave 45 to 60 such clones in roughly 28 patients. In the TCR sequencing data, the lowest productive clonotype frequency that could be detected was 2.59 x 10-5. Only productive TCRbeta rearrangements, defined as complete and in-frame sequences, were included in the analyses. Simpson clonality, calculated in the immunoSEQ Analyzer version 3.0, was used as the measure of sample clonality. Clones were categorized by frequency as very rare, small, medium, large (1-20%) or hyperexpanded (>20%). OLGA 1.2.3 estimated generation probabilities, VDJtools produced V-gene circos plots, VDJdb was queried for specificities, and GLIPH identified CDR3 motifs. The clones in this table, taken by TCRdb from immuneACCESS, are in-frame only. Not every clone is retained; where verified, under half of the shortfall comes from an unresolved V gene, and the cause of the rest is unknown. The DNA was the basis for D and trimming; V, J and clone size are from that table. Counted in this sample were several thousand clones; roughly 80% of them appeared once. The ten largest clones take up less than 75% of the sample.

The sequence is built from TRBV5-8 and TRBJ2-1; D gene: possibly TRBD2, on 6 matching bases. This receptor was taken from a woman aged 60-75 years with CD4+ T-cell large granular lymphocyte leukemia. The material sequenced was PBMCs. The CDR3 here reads CASRGEDDEQFF. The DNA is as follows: TGTGCCAGCAGGGGGGAGGATGATGAGCAGTTCTTC.